This entry lists 16 T cell receptor beta chains sequenced from one sample in a study of cytomegalovirus exposure and HLA in healthy donors (dated by TCRdb to the late 2010s). Libraries were built with the immunoSEQ multiplex PCR assay. A mixture of 60 forward primers for TCR Vbeta segments and 13 reverse primers for TCR Jbeta segments was used in the multiplex PCR. The table comes from immuneACCESS by way of TCRdb, which keeps in-frame sequences with V and J called. Part of the clones is missing from these tables; in studies checked, under half for an unresolved V gene and the rest for unknown reasons. The sample includes about 200,000 clones, with roughly four fifths observed a single time. 6% to 8% of the sample is held by the ten biggest clonotypes. Sequences were obtained from PBMCs. These receptors all stem from a woman between 50 and 59 years old in good health and CMV-seropositive.

This clone was seen once. This chain links TRBV5-1 with TRBJ2-7; no reliable D call. Trimming removed 0 bases from V and 2 bases from J, with 9 bases in between. The CDR3 extends over 14 amino acids. Germline CDR1 reads SGHRS; CDR2 reads YFSETQ. CDR3 coding DNA: TGCGCCAGCAGCTTGGCCGCGTCGACCTACGAGCAGTACTTC. Protein product: CASSLAASTYEQYF.

The V and J genes are TRBV19 and TRBJ2-1; a possible D gene is TRBD2 (6 bases). V was clipped by 6 bases and J by 0 bases, with 12 bases between them. CDR1 and CDR2 (germline): LNHDA, SQIVND (reference sequence). The CDR3 is made up of 15 amino acids. The CDR3: CASSITSSSYNEQFF. CDR3 bases: TGTGCCAGTAGCATAACTAGCAGCTCCTACAATGAGCAGTTCTTC.

V gene TRBV28 combines with J gene TRBJ1-6; D remains ambiguous. The CDR3 totals 15 residues. Germline CDR1 and CDR2: MDHEN and SYDVKM. V was clipped by 1 base and J by 8 bases, with 12 bases between them. The CDR3 spells CASSLYRRMDSPLHF. The CDR3 region has the DNA TGTGCCAGCAGTTTATATCGGCGGATGGATTCACCCCTCCACTTT. Based on the CDR3 plus reference TRBV28 and TRBJ1-6, the full variable domain is DVKVTQSSRYLVKRTGEKVFLECVQDMDHENMFWYRQDPGLGLRLIYFSYDVKMKEKGDIPEGYSVSREKKERFSLILESASTNQTSMYLCASSLYRRMDSPLHFGNGTRLTVT.

Only one count was recorded for this clone. The V gene is TRBV7-3, the J gene TRBJ2-3; no definite D call. CDR3 size: 15 residues. Germline CDR1 reads SGHTA; CDR2 reads FQGTGA. Trimming stripped 4 bases from V and 2 bases from J, with 13 bases between. DNA of the CDR3: TGTGCCAGCAGCTCCTCCCCTCGGTCCACAGATACGCAGTATTTT. Protein sequence: CASSSSPRSTDTQYF.

This rearrangement joins TRBV6-1 to TRBJ1-2; 8 positions agree with TRBD1. The CDR3 is 14 residues long. V gave up 8 bases and J gave up 8 bases; unmatched junction bases: 13. Per germline, CDR1 MNHNS and CDR2 SASEGT. This chain's CDR3 is CASVSSTGELGYTF. The DNA for the CDR3 is TGTGCCAGCGTATCCTCGACAGGGGAATTAGGCTACACCTTC.

This clone has just one count. Here the CDR3 reads CASSGRAGLQETQYF. CDR3 DNA sequence: TGTGCCAGCAGCGGACGGGCGGGACTCCAAGAGACCCAGTACTTC. The chain links TRBV7-2 to TRBJ2-5; D might be TRBD2 (6 bases). CDR1 is SGHTA and CDR2 is FQGNSA in the germline V gene. V lost 5 bases, J lost 1 base, and 14 bases lay in between. CDR3 length: 15 amino acids.

The gene calls are TRBV2 and TRBJ1-2; TRBD1 is a possible D gene (5 bases). Germline assignment: CDR1 SNHLY and CDR2 FYNNEI. Deletions cut 3 bases from V and 3 bases from J, with 8 bases between. The CDR3 totals 13 residues. The CDR3 is CASSDTGDYGYTF. For the CDR3, the DNA is TGTGCCAGCAGTGATACAGGCGACTATGGCTACACCTTC.

J is TRBJ2-1 and V is TRBV7-2, with 11 bases aligning to TRBD2. Losses at the gene ends were 5 bases for V and 7 bases for J; bases not matched to a gene: 7. The CDR3 is 15 residues long. In germline, CDR1 is SGHTA, CDR2 FQGNSA. In nucleotides, the CDR3 is TGTGCCAGCAGCGTACTAGCGGGGGAGAGGAATGAGCAGTTCTTC. Its protein product is CASSVLAGERNEQFF.

V and J are TRBV6-5 and TRBJ2-3, with 10 bases that match TRBD2. The CDR3 has 15 amino acids. Germline V lookup: CDR1 MNHEY, CDR2 SVGAGI. V was pared by 6 bases and J by 2 bases, with 5 bases of the junction left unmatched. This CDR3 reads CASRQAGGLTDTQYF. The CDR3 coding sequence is TGTGCCAGCAGGCAAGCGGGAGGGCTCACAGATACGCAGTATTTT.

The chain links TRBV19 to TRBJ2-2; the match to TRBD2 covers 7 bases. The CDR3 runs 14 residues. Germline V CDR1 and CDR2: LNHDA, SQIVND (reference sequence). V shed 8 bases, J shed 3 bases, and the junction held 6 bases outside the gene matches. In DNA, the CDR3 is TGTGCCAGTTGCTCTAGCGGTTACACCGGGGAGCTGTTTTTT. This sequence encodes CASCSSGYTGELFF.

The V call is TRBV7-2, the J call TRBJ1-3, with TRBD1 matching over 7 bases. The germline gives CDR1 SGHTA, CDR2 FQGNSA. The CDR3 covers 14 residues. V lost 6 bases to trimming and J lost 2 bases; unmatched junction nucleotides: 4. The CDR3 bases are TGTGCCAGCAGACGTACAGGGGCTGGAAACACCATATATTTT. Translated: CASRRTGAGNTIYF.

The gene calls are TRBV5-4 and TRBJ2-1, with TRBD2 matching 9 bases. The CDR3 has 16 residues. In germline, CDR1 is SGHNT, CDR2 YYREEE (reference sequence). J was trimmed by 0 bases and V by 4 bases; bases with no gene match: 5. CDR3 loop: CASSHNSGGSYNEQFF. The CDR3 bases are TGTGCCAGCAGCCATAATAGCGGGGGCTCCTACAATGAGCAGTTCTTC.

The V call is TRBV5-1, the J call TRBJ2-1, with 15 positions matching TRBD2. The germline CDR1 and CDR2 sequences are SGHRS and YFSETQ. The CDR3 totals 17 residues. J was trimmed by 3 bases and V by 2 bases; bases with no gene match: 3. The CDR3 sequence is CASSLGTSGGFYNEQFF. Here the CDR3 DNA reads TGCGCCAGCAGCTTAGGGACTAGCGGGGGGTTCTACAATGAGCAGTTCTTC.

This clone was recorded once. The chain employs TRBV11-2 and TRBJ2-7; D not certain. Germline assignment: CDR1 SGHAT and CDR2 FQNNGV. V dropped 5 bases and J dropped 4 bases, with 6 bases sitting between them. The CDR3 has 11 residues. CDR3 amino acids: CASSPSYEQYF. In DNA, the CDR3 is TGTGCCAGCAGCCCCTCTTACGAGCAGTACTTC.

This rearrangement joins TRBV7-9 to TRBJ1-5; 8 nucleotides align to TRBD1. Trimming cost V 5 bases and J 5 bases; bases outside gene matches: 2. This CDR3 has 13 residues. Germline lookup yields CDR1 SEHNR and CDR2 FQNEAQ (reference sequence). DNA of the CDR3: TGTGCCAGCAGCGGACAGGGTGATCAGCCCCAGCATTTT. It translates to CASSGQGDQPQHF.

V and J are TRBV5-4 and TRBJ1-4; TRBD1 aligns across 12 bases. The germline CDR1 and CDR2 sequences are SGHNT and YYREEE (reference sequence). The CDR3 contains 17 residues. After removal of 3 bases from V and 4 bases from J, the junction contained 7 bases not matched to a gene. The CDR3 loop is CASSYRDRGRGNEKLFF. Written as DNA, the CDR3 is TGTGCCAGCAGCTATCGGGACAGGGGGCGAGGTAATGAAAAACTGTTTTTT.